The rows below give T cell receptor beta chains drawn from one sample of a study of T cells after yellow fever vaccination. MiXCR, run by TCRdb on the 5' RACE reads, gives a single entry per CDR3 protein. The data contain under 150,000 distinct CDR3 sequences, 7.7% of them singletons. The sequencing here drew on CD4+ T cells sorted from PBMCs, taken 5 days after the yellow fever booster vaccination. Receptors originate from a man younger than 45 who received the YFV17D yellow fever vaccine. Both conserved end residues are trimmed from each CDR3.

j_gene | v_gene | CDR3aa
TRBJ2-1 | TRBV11-2 | ASSLVVAGNNEQF
TRBJ1-5 | TRBV4-3 | ASSQDTNQPQH
TRBJ1-2 | TRBV7-9 | ASSRQGYGYT
TRBJ2-3 | TRBV4-3 | ASSSSLTSGNTQY
TRBJ2-1 | TRBV6-5 | ASGSGHRDNEQF
TRBJ2-5 | TRBV7-2 | ASSPVGGTGGFETQY
TRBJ2-3 | TRBV3-1 | ASSQGVDTQY
TRBJ2-1 | TRBV29-1 | SVDGGSYNEQF
TRBJ2-2 | TRBV11-2 | ASKPRSGELF
TRBJ2-2 | TRBV25-1 | ASTRAGDGGELF
TRBJ1-1 | TRBV10-3 | AISESPGGVEAF
TRBJ1-1 | TRBV5-1 | ASRGTGMNTEAF
TRBJ2-2 | TRBV4-3 | ASSPEDRAAGELF
TRBJ2-1 | TRBV20-1 | SAKKASGTHNEQF
TRBJ2-1 | TRBV5-1 | ASSLIRVGIEQF
TRBJ2-2 | TRBV5-4 | ASSADRGYNGELF
TRBJ2-3 | TRBV20-1 | SARLAGEGDTQY
TRBJ2-1 | TRBV27 | ASSPGTGLVYNEQF
TRBJ2-7 | TRBV10-3 | AISEGRVGYEQY
TRBJ2-7 | TRBV15 | ATSRDVAGTSPYEQY
TRBJ2-3 | TRBV7-2 | ASSLGAGDTQY
TRBJ2-7 | TRBV7-2 | ASSPRFTYEQY
TRBJ2-5 | TRBV28 | ASSITDQETQY
TRBJ2-1 | TRBV23-1 | ASGPAGQPEQF
TRBJ2-2 | TRBV5-1 | ASSLTAGPGELF
TRBJ2-2 | TRBV5-1 | ASSLGVAGDTGELF
TRBJ2-2 | TRBV5-1 | ASSFEGPPNTGELF
TRBJ2-3 | TRBV7-2 | ASSLVGGRGWTDTQY
TRBJ2-7 | TRBV29-1 | SVETGVSYEQY
TRBJ2-7 | TRBV6-6 | ASSYQAEQY
TRBJ2-7 | TRBV7-2 | ASSRGTSGVREQY
TRBJ2-3 | TRBV10-3 | AISEGDTQY
TRBJ2-3 | TRBV7-2 | ASSLQGVPSTDTQY
TRBJ2-3 | TRBV7-8 | ASSPRLASTDTQY
TRBJ2-3 | TRBV7-3 | ASSPGTPSTDTQY
TRBJ2-7 | TRBV6-2/TRBV6-3 | ASRPTGNTYEQY
TRBJ1-1 | TRBV28 | ASRSYIGAEAF
TRBJ2-5 | TRBV9 | ASSVDGHRRETQY
TRBJ2-7 | TRBV12-3/TRBV12-4 | ASSRTSDEQY
TRBJ2-7 | TRBV5-1 | ASSLAGPPAYEQY